The clone carrying this TCR beta chain was counted between two and nine times. What it recognizes is unknown. The CDR3 contains 16 residues. Looked up from germline, CDR1 is KGHSH and CDR2 is LQKENI. V shed 4 bases and J 5 bases; nucleotides not matched to a gene: 8. These data are taken from a study of beta chain features in type 1 diabetes. Study findings and constraints: The study found moderately but significantly shorter TCRB CDR3s in all four CD4+ subsets of Type 1 diabetes patients. In comparison with healthy donors, patients had naive, central memory and Treg TCRB repertoires that appeared more similar.

A sort by CD45RO/CCR7/CD25/CD127/CD95/CD27 yielded CD4+ naive, central memory, regulatory and stem cell-like memory cells. Sort purity for all populations was recorded as exceeding 98%. Investigators reverse transcribed all isolated RNA, so they sequenced expressed TCRB transcripts. Profiling relied on immunoSEQ multiplex PCR, and the TCRdb table lists in-frame clones only, not all of them. The sample records 150,000 to 200,000 clones, about 9% being singletons. The rearrangement uses TRBV18 and TRBJ1-6; 7 bases agree with TRBD1. The TCR sequence derives from a woman aged 18-29 years with type 1 diabetes. Sequenced sample: central memory CD4+ T cells from blood. The CDR3: CASSLASRGNNSPLHF. The CDR3 nucleotides read TGTGCCAGCTCACTGGCGAGCAGGGGGAATAATTCACCCCTCCACTTT.